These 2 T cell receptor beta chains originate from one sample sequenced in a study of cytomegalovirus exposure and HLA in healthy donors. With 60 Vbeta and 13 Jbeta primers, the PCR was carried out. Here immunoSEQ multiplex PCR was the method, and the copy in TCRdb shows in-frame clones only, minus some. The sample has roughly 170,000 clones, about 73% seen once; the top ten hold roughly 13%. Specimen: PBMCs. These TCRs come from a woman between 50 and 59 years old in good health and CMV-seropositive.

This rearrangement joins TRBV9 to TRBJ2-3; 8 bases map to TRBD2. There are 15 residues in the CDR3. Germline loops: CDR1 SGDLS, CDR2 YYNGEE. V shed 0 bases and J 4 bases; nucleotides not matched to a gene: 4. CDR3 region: CASSVGSTSADTQYF. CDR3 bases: TGTGCCAGCAGCGTAGGGTCGACTAGCGCAGATACGCAGTATTTT.

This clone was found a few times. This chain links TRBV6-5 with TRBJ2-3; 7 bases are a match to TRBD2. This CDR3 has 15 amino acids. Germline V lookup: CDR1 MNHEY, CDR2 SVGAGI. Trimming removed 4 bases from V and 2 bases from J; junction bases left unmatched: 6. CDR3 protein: CASSWTRPPTDTQYF. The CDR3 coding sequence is TGTGCCAGCAGTTGGACTAGGCCCCCCACAGATACGCAGTATTTT.